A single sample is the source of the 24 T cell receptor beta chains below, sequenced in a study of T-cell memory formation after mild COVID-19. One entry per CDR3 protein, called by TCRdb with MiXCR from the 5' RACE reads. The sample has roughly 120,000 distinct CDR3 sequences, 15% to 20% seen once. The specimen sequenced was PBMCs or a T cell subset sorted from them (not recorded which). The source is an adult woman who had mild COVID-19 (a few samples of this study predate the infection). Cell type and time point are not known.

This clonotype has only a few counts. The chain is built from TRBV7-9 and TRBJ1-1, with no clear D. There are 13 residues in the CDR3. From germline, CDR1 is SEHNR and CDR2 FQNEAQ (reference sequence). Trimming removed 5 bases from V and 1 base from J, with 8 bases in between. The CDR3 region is CASSNPKNTEAFF. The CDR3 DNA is TGTGCCAGCAGCAACCCAAAGAACACTGAAGCTTTCTTT.

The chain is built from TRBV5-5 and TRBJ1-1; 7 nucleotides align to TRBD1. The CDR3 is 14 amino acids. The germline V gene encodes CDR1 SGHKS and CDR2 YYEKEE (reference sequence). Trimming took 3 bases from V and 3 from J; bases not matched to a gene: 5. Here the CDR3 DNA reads TGTGCCAGCAGCTCCCCGGGACAGTACACTGAAGCTTTCTTT. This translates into CASSSPGQYTEAFF.

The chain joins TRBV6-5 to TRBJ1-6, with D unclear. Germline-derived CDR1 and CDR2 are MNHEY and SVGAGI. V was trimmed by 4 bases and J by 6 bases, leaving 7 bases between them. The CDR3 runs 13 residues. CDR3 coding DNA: TGTGCCAGCAGTTCTATTGCTAATTCACCCCTCCACTTT. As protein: CASSSIANSPLHF.

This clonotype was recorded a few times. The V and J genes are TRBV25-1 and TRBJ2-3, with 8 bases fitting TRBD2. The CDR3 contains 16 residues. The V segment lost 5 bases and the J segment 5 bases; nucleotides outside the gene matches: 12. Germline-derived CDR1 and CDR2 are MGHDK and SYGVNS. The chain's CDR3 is CASSLSREVRGDTQYF. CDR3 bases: TGTGCCAGCAGTTTGTCGCGGGAGGTCCGAGGAGATACGCAGTATTTT.

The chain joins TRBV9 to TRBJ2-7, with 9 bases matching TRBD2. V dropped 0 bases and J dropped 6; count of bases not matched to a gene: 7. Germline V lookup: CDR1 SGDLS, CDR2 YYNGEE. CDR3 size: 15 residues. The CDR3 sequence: CASSVEAGGTSEQYF. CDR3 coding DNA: TGTGCCAGCAGCGTAGAAGCGGGAGGAACTAGCGAGCAGTACTTC.

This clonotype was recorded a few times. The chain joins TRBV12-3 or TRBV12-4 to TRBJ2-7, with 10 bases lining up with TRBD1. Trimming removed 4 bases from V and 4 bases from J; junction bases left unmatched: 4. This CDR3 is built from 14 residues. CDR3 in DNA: TGTGCCAGCAGTTCCCCGGGACAGGGGTACGAGCAGTACTTC. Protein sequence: CASSSPGQGYEQYF.

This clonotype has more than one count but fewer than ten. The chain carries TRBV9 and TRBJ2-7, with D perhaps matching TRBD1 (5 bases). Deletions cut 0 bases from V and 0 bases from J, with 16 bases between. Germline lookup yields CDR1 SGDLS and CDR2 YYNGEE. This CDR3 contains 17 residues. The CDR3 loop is CASSVGFRTGASYEQYF. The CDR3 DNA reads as TGTGCCAGCAGCGTAGGGTTCAGAACAGGTGCCTCCTACGAGCAGTACTTC.

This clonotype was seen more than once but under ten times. The CDR3 DNA sequence: TGTGCCAGCAGCCAACCTCCCCAAGAGACCCAGTACTTC. Translating gives CASSQPPQETQYF. The chain employs TRBV12-3 or TRBV12-4 and TRBJ2-5; D not resolved. V was pared by 6 bases and J by 1 base, with 9 bases between. CDR3 length: 13 amino acids.

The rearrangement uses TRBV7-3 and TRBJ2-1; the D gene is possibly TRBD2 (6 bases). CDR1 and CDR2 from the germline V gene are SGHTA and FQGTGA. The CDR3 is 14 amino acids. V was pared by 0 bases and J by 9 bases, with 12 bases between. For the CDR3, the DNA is TGTGCCAGCAGCTTAACCCCGACTAGTGCTGAGCAGTTCTTC. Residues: CASSLTPTSAEQFF.

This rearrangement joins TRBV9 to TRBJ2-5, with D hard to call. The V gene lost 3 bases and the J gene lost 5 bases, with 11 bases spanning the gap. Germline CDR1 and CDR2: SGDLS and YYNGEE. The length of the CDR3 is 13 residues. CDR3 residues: CASSAMVWETQYF. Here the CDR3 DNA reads TGTGCCAGCAGCGCTATGGTGTGGGAGACCCAGTACTTC.

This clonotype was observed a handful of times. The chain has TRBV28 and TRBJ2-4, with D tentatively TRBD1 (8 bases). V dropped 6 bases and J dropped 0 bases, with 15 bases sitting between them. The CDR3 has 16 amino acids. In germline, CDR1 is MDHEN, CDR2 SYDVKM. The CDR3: CASSSGGGGAKNIQYF. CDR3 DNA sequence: TGTGCCAGCAGCTCAGGGGGCGGGGGAGCCAAAAACATTCAGTACTTC.

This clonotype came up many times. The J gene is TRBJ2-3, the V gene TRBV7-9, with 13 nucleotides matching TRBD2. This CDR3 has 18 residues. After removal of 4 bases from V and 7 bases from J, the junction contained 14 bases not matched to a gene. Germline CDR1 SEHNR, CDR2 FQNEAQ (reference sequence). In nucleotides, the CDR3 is TGTGCCAGCAGCTCGGGACTAGCGGGGATCACGACCACTCATACGCAGTATTTT. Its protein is CASSSGLAGITTTHTQYF.

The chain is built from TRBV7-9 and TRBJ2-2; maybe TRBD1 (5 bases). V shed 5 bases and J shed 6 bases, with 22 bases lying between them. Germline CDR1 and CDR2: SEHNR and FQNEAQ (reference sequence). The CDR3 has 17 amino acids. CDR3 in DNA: TGTGCCAGCAGCCACCACTCGGGCAGGGTCGAGGCCGGGGAGCTGTTTTTT. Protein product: CASSHHSGRVEAGELFF.

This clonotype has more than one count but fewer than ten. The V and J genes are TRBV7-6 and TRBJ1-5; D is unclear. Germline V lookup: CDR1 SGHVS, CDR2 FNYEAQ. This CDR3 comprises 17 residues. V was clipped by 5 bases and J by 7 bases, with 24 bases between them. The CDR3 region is CASSPIVGPRRKQPQHF. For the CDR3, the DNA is TGTGCCAGCAGCCCTATCGTGGGTCCGCGTAGGAAGCAGCCCCAGCATTTT.

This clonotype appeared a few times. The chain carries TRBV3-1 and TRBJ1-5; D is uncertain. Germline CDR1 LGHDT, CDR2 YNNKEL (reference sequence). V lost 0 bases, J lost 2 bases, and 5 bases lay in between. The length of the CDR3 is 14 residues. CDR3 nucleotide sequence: TGTGCCAGCAGCCAAGATCAGGGCAATCAGCCCCAGCATTTT. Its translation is CASSQDQGNQPQHF.

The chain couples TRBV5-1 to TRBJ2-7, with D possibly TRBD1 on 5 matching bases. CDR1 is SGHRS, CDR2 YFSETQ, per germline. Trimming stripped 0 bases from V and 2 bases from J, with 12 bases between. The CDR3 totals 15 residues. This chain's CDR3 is CASSLEGNLAYEQYF. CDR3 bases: TGCGCCAGCAGCTTGGAGGGGAACCTAGCCTACGAGCAGTACTTC.

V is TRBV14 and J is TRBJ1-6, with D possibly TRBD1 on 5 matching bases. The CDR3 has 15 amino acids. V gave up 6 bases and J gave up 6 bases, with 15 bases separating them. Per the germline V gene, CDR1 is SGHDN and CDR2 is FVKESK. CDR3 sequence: CASRKGSEGNSPLHF. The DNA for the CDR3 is TGTGCCAGCAGGAAGGGGAGCGAGGGTAATTCACCCCTCCACTTT.

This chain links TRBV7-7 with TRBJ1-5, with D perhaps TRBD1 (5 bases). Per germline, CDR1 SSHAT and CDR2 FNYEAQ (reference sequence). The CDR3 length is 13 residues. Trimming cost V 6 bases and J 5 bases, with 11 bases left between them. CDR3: CASSRGPDQPQHF. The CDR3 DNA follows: TGTGCCAGCAGTAGGGGACCGGATCAGCCCCAGCATTTT.

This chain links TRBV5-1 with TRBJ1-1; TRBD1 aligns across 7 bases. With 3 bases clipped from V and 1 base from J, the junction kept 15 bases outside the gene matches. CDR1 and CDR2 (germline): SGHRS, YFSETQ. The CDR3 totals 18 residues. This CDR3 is CASSSLSFGRGQNTEAFF. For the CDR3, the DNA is TGCGCCAGCAGCTCCTTGTCCTTTGGGAGGGGGCAGAACACTGAAGCTTTCTTT.

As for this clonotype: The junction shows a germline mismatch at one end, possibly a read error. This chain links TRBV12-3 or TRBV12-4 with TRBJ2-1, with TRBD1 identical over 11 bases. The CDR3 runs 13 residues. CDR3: CASSPPKGQGEIF. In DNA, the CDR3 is TGTGCCAGCAGTCCTCCTAAGGGACAGGGGGAAATCTTC.

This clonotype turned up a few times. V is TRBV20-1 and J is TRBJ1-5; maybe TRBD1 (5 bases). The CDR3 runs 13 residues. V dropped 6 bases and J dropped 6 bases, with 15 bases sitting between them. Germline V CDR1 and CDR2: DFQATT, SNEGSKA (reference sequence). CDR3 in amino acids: CSATGRGGQPQHF. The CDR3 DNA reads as TGCAGTGCCACGGGACGGGGGGGTCAGCCCCAGCATTTT.

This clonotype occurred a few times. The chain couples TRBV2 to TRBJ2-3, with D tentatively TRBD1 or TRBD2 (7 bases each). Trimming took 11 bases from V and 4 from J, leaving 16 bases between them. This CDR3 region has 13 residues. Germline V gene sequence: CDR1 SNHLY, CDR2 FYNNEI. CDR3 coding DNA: TGTGCCGGCAACAGGGGAGGGTCAGATACGCAGTATTTT. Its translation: CAGNRGGSDTQYF.

CDR3 amino acids: CASSLRTSGGEQYF. CDR3 DNA: TGTGCCAGCAGCTTGCGGACTAGCGGAGGCGAGCAGTACTTC. The V and J genes are TRBV5-5 and TRBJ2-7; 10 nucleotides agree with TRBD2. The CDR3 contains 14 residues. The germline V gene encodes CDR1 SGHKS and CDR2 YYEKEE (reference sequence). Trimming cost V 1 base and J 6 bases; bases outside gene matches: 4. The whole variable domain, remainder taken from reference TRBV5-5 and TRBJ2-7, is DAGVTQSPTHLIKTRGQQVTLRCSPISGHKSVSWYQQVLGQGPQFIFQYYEKEERGRGNFPDRFSARQFPNYSSELNVNALLLGDSALYLCASSLRTSGGEQYFGPGTRLTVT.

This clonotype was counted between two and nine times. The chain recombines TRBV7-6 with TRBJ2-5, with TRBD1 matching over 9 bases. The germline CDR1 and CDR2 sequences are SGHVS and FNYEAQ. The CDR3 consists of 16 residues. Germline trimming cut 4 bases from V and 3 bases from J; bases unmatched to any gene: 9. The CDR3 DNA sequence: TGTGCCAGCAGCTCCCCACAGGGGGCTAGGGAAGAGACCCAGTACTTC. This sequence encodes CASSSPQGAREETQYF.